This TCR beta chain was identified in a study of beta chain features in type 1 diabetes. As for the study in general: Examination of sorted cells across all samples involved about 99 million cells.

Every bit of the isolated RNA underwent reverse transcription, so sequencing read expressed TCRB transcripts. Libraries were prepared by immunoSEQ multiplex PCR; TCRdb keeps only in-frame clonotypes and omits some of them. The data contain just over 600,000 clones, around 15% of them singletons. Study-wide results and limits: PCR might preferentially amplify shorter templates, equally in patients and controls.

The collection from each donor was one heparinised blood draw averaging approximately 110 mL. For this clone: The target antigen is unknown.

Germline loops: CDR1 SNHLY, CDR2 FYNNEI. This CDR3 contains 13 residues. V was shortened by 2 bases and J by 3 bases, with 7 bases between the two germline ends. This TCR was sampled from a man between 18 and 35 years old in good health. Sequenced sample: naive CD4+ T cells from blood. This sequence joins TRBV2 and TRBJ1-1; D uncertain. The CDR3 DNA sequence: TGTGCCAGCAGTGAACGCCAGTACACTGAAGCTTTCTTT. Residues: CASSERQYTEAFF.